This TCR beta chain was retrieved from a study of T cell repertoires in cytomegalovirus infection. Across the study: An indication of both CMV infection and matching HLA type came from public TCR beta signatures. General observations from the study: Clonotype analysis showed dominance of the ex vivo response by HLA-C-restricted CMV-specific TCR beta clonotypes.

TCRdb called the reads again in MiXCR, with one record for every CDR3 protein. The top ten hold roughly a tenth of the sample, which has approximately 140,000 distinct CDR3 sequences, 7% to 9.5% seen once. The CDR3 runs to 15 residues. Germline V gene data show CDR1 as DFQATT and CDR2 as SNEGSKA (reference sequence). The V end lost 3 bases, the J end lost 9 bases, and 21 bases lay between the germline ends. This clonotype was seen a few times. Its specificity is unknown. The sample consisted of PBMCs. The TCR comes from a human donor in good health (CMV status not recorded). Some clones in this sample may be carry-over from other donors' samples. This rearrangement joins TRBV20-1 to TRBJ2-4, with a tentative D call TRBD1 (7 bases). CDR3 coding DNA: TGCAGTGCTAGCCTTCCGCAGGGGGGTCTCGGCATTCAGTACTTC. Translation gives CSASLPQGGLGIQYF.